The source of this T cell receptor beta chain is a study of T cells expressing NK-cell markers. Whole-study results and caveats: A handful of donors likewise had their CD3+CD56-NKG2C+ fraction led by these clonotypes.

UMIs were included in TCR beta cDNA generated by 5'RACE template switching. TCRdb re-called the 5' RACE reads and catalogs CDR3 proteins one per entry, DNA excluded. The listing records hundreds of thousands of distinct CDR3 sequences. Turning to this clonotype: The antigen is unknown.

Sequences were obtained from blood T cells: a sorted CD56 or NKG2C T cell subset, CD4+ or CD8+ T cells, or bulk PBMC T cells (not recorded which). The sequence was obtained from a woman aged 18 to 75 in good health.

The CDR3 loop reads CSARVLAVTNTGELFF. The chain recombines TRBV20-1 with TRBJ2-2; TCRdb gives TRBD2 as the D gene, but with no DNA this cannot be confirmed. Germline V CDR1 and CDR2: DFQATT, SNEGSKA (reference sequence). The CDR3 is 16 residues long.